The subject of this entry is one T cell receptor beta chain. Its antigen is unidentified. The CDR3 covers 15 residues. Germline loops: CDR1 PRHDT, CDR2 FYEKMQ (reference sequence). This specimen belongs to a study of tumor and adjacent non-tumor tissue in lung cancer. On the study more broadly: The patients, 9 to 11 men and a handful of women, were about 30 to 85 with stage I to III disease.

RNA was extracted from bulk tissue without any cell sorting. A modified ARM-PCR protocol with three rounds of nested PCR amplified TCRbeta. TCRdb reprocessed the multiplex PCR reads with MiXCR, giving one entry per CDR3 protein. The sample carries about 93,000 distinct CDR3 sequences, less than 80% recorded once. Findings and caveats of the study: Tumor tissue had significantly higher TCR diversity than normal lung.

The sequence was collected from a man aged 55 to 70 with non-small cell lung cancer. This rearrangement joins TRBV13 to TRBJ2-7; 10 bases fit TRBD1. Specimen: lung tumor tissue. CDR3 nucleotide sequence: TGTGTCAACAGCTTAGGGGACAGGGGTAAGCGGGAGCAGTACTTC. Translating gives CVNSLGDRGKREQYF.